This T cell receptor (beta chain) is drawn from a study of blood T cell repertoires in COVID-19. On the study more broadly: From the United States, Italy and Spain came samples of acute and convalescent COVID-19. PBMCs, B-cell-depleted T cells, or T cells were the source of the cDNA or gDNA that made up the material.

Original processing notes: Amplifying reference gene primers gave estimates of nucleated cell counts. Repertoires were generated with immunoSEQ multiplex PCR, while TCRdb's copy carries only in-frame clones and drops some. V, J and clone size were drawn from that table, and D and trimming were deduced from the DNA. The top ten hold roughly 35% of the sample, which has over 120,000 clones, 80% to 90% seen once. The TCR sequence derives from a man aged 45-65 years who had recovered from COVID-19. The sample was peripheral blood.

The CDR3 protein is CASSLYAANTEAFF. DNA for the CDR3: TGTGCCAGCAGCTTATACGCGGCGAACACTGAAGCTTTCTTT. The J gene is TRBJ1-1, the V gene TRBV7-2; no clear D. In germline, CDR1 is SGHTA, CDR2 FQGNSA. Trimming removed 2 bases from V and 1 base from J, with 8 bases in between. The CDR3 contains 14 residues. The entire variable domain, with the rest obtained from reference TRBV7-2 and TRBJ1-1, is as follows: GAGVSQSPSNKVTEKGKDVELRCDPISGHTALYWYRQSLGQGLEFLIYFQGNSAPDKSGLPSDRFSAERTGGSVSTLTIQRTQQEDSAVYLCASSLYAANTEAFFGQGTRLTVV.